These 28 T cell receptor beta chains were sequenced from one sample in a study of cytomegalovirus exposure and HLA in healthy donors. The PCR ran on 60 Vbeta and 13 Jbeta primers. This table comes from immunoSEQ multiplex PCR, and its TCRdb copy is limited to in-frame clones, with some not included. Among roughly 140,000 clones, about 80% were seen once, and the ten largest hold about 3.9%. Sequences were obtained from PBMCs. These TCRs come from a young man in good health and CMV-seronegative.

J is TRBJ2-2 and V is TRBV9; 10 bases agree with TRBD1. CDR1 is SGDLS and CDR2 is YYNGEE in the germline V gene. The CDR3 consists of 16 residues. Unmatched junction bases numbered 5, after V lost 0 bases and J lost 6 bases. The CDR3 protein is CASSVGGQGRAGELFF. The CDR3 nucleotides are TGTGCCAGCAGCGTAGGGGGACAGGGGAGGGCCGGGGAGCTGTTTTTT.

This sequence joins TRBV13 and TRBJ1-1, with TRBD1 identical over 10 bases. The CDR3 totals 16 residues. The germline gives CDR1 PRHDT, CDR2 FYEKMQ (reference sequence). With V trimmed by 5 bases and J by 5 bases, 11 bases remained unmatched. The CDR3 nucleotides are TGTGCCAGCAGCCTACGAGGGGGACAGGGGAAAACTGAAGCTTTCTTT. Residues: CASSLRGGQGKTEAFF.

The chain uses TRBV5-1 and TRBJ2-3; D unclear. Germline CDR1 reads SGHRS; CDR2 reads YFSETQ. With 0 bases removed from V and 1 base from J, the gap between germline ends came to 9 bases. The length of the CDR3 is 15 residues. The CDR3 is CASSLVLSGTDTQYF. The CDR3 DNA sequence: TGCGCCAGCAGCTTGGTCTTAAGCGGCACAGATACGCAGTATTTT. Full variable domain (remainder filled in from reference TRBV5-1 and TRBJ2-3): KAGVTQTPRYLIKTRGQQVTLSCSPISGHRSVSWYQQTPGQGLQFLFEYFSETQRNKGNFPGRFSGRQFSNSRSEMNVSTLELGDSALYLCASSLVLSGTDTQYFGPGTRLTVL.

In this sample, this clone turned up a few times. The rearrangement uses TRBV29-1 and TRBJ1-4; a weak D match, TRBD1 (6 bases). The CDR3 extends over 20 amino acids. Germline V CDR1 and CDR2: SQVTM, ANQGSEA. Between the trimmed V and J ends, which lost 6 bases and 4 bases, there was a span of 33 bases. CDR3 residues: CSVGALRETIVYEHNEKLFF. DNA for the CDR3: TGCAGCGTGGGGGCTCTGAGGGAGACGATAGTCTATGAGCATAATGAAAAACTGTTTTTT.

The chain couples TRBV7-9 to TRBJ2-7, with D maybe TRBD1 (6 bases). Germline V gene sequence: CDR1 SEHNR, CDR2 FQNEAQ (reference sequence). Trimming cost V 0 bases and J 3 bases, with 15 bases left between them. The CDR3 is 16 residues long. Here the CDR3 reads CASSLATTGTFYEQYF. The CDR3 DNA follows: TGTGCCAGCAGCTTAGCGACGACCGGGACATTCTACGAGCAGTACTTC. Variable domain in full (rest from reference TRBV7-9 and TRBJ2-7): DTGVSQNPRHKITKRGQNVTFRCDPISEHNRLYWYRQTLGQGPEFLTYFQNEAQLEKSRLLSDRFSAERPKGSFSTLEIQRTEQGDSAMYLCASSLATTGTFYEQYFGPGTRLTVT.

The chain uses TRBV7-9 and TRBJ2-1, with 10 positions matching TRBD1. The germline V gene has CDR1 SEHNR and CDR2 FQNEAQ (reference sequence). V shed 5 bases and J 7 bases; nucleotides not matched to a gene: 8. The CDR3 is 15 amino acids. CDR3 residues: CASSPGDRGGNEQFF. CDR3 in DNA: TGTGCCAGCAGCCCTGGGGACAGGGGAGGGAATGAGCAGTTCTTC.

This clone turned up a few times. In DNA, the CDR3 is TGTGCCTGGACCTGGACTAGCGGGAGCTCCGAGCAGTACTTC. It translates to CAWTWTSGSSEQYF. V usage is TRBV30 and J usage is TRBJ2-5, with 13 nucleotides matching TRBD2. Near its end, the DNA agrees better with TRBJ2-7, so the J call may be wrong. The germline V gene has CDR1 GTSNPN and CDR2 SVGIG (reference sequence). The CDR3 is 14 residues long.

This chain connects TRBV7-6 to TRBJ1-1, with 10 bases fitting TRBD1. With V trimmed by 5 bases and J by 4 bases, 7 bases remained unmatched. Germline assignment: CDR1 SGHVS and CDR2 FNYEAQ. This CDR3 is 15 amino acids long. In DNA form, the CDR3 reads TGTGCCAGCAGCGCCGGACAGGGGGTGGTCACTGAAGCTTTCTTT. Translating gives CASSAGQGVVTEAFF.

The V gene is TRBV7-8, the J gene TRBJ2-5; possible D gene TRBD2, 5 bases. The V end lost 1 base, the J end lost 5 bases, and 20 bases lay between the germline ends. The CDR3 loop spans 17 amino acids. Germline V gene lookup returns CDR1 SGHVS and CDR2 FQNEAQ. CDR3 in DNA: TGTGCCAGCAGCTTAGAGGTCCTGGGCGAGGGTTCGGAGACCCAGTACTTC. This sequence encodes CASSLEVLGEGSETQYF. Combining the CDR3 with reference TRBV7-8 and TRBJ2-5 gives the whole variable domain GAGVSQSPRYKVAKRGQDVALRCDPISGHVSLFWYQQALGQGPEFLTYFQNEAQLDKSGLPSDRFFAERPEGSVSTLKIQRTQQEDSAVYLCASSLEVLGEGSETQYFGPGTRLLVL.

This chain uses TRBV7-3 with TRBJ2-3, with D possibly being TRBD1 (6 bases). The CDR3 contains 15 residues. Trimming left V 2 bases short and J 6 bases short, with 15 bases between. Germline-derived CDR1 and CDR2 are SGHTA and FQGTGA. CDR3 in DNA: TGTGCCAGCAGCTTAGGATCAGGGGAATGGGATACGCAGTATTTT. Its protein product is CASSLGSGEWDTQYF. Variable domain in full (rest from reference TRBV7-3 and TRBJ2-3): GAGVSQTPSNKVTEKGKYVELRCDPISGHTALYWYRQSLGQGPEFLIYFQGTGAADDSGLPNDRFFAVRPEGSVSTLKIQRTERGDSAVYLCASSLGSGEWDTQYFGPGTRLTVL.

V usage is TRBV18 and J usage is TRBJ2-3; 8 bases agree with TRBD1. This CDR3 region has 15 residues. Germline CDR1 and CDR2: KGHSH and LQKENI. V lost 4 bases and J lost 1; bases outside the gene matches: 4. This CDR3 reads CASSLQGARTDTQYF. In DNA, the CDR3 is TGTGCCAGCTCACTTCAGGGGGCGCGCACAGATACGCAGTATTTT.

This chain connects TRBV5-1 to TRBJ1-4; D ambiguous. The CDR3 spans 15 residues. Trimming stripped 0 bases from V and 5 bases from J, with 11 bases between. Looked up from germline, CDR1 is SGHRS and CDR2 is YFSETQ. The CDR3 DNA is TGCGCCAGCAGCTTGGGGTACGGAGTGAATGAAAAACTGTTTTTT. It specifies CASSLGYGVNEKLFF.

This rearrangement joins TRBV5-4 to TRBJ1-2; the D gene is possibly TRBD1 (5 bases). Looked up from germline, CDR1 is SGHNT and CDR2 is YYREEE (reference sequence). The CDR3 totals 13 residues. Between the trimmed V and J ends, which lost 4 bases and 4 bases, there was a span of 11 bases. CDR3 protein: CASSLGAVYGYTF. The CDR3 bases are TGTGCCAGCAGCCTTGGGGCGGTCTATGGCTACACCTTC. The variable domain in full, with the rest retrieved from reference TRBV5-4 and TRBJ1-2, is ETGVTQSPTHLIKTRGQQVTLRCSSQSGHNTVSWYQQALGQGPQFIFQYYREEENGRGNFPPRFSGLQFPNYSSELNVNALELDDSALYLCASSLGAVYGYTFGSGTRLTVV.

CDR3 in amino acids: CASRDYGGSTDTQYF. The CDR3 coding sequence is TGTGCCAGCAGGGACTACGGGGGAAGCACAGATACGCAGTATTTT. This sequence joins TRBV2 and TRBJ2-3, with a weak D call TRBD2 (6 bases). V lost 6 bases to trimming and J lost 0 bases, with 13 bases between them. The CDR3 loop spans 15 amino acids. Germline loops: CDR1 SNHLY, CDR2 FYNNEI.

V gene TRBV28 combines with J gene TRBJ2-7; TRBD1 might be the D (5 bases). The V gene's germline CDR1 is MDHEN and CDR2 SYDVKM. V lost 3 bases to trimming and J lost 2 bases, with 11 bases between them. The length of the CDR3 is 14 residues. The CDR3 DNA sequence: TGTGCCAGCAGTTTTCAAACAGGCCCCTACGAGCAGTACTTC. Its protein is CASSFQTGPYEQYF.

This clone was detected a few times. Other DNA variants within this sample encode the same CDR3. This sequence joins TRBV19 and TRBJ2-3, with TRBD1 identical over 7 bases. The germline V gene encodes CDR1 LNHDA and CDR2 SQIVND (reference sequence). The junction had 1 base not matched to a gene; V was cut back by 4 bases and J by 6 bases. The CDR3 contains 12 residues. CDR3 bases: TGTGCCAGTAGTACACAGGGGGATACGCAGTATTTT. Translation: CASSTQGDTQYF.

The CDR3 coding sequence is TGTGCCAGCAGTTTAAATGCGGAGGGGGCGTATCAGCCCCAGCATTTT. This codes for CASSLNAEGAYQPQHF. The genes are TRBV27 and TRBJ1-5, with 7 bases lining up with TRBD1. The germline V gene has CDR1 MNHEY and CDR2 SMNVEV (reference sequence). Trimming at V came to 2 bases and at J to 5 bases, leaving 9 bases not matched to a gene. There are 16 residues in the CDR3.

The chain recombines TRBV18 with TRBJ2-7; 10 nucleotides match TRBD1. CDR3 length equals 16 residues. The V gene's germline CDR1 is KGHSH and CDR2 LQKENI. The ends lost 0 bases at V and 8 bases at J; junction bases unmatched: 10. The CDR3 sequence: CASSPPKGQGIVQQYF. The DNA for the CDR3 is TGTGCCAGCTCACCACCGAAGGGACAGGGGATTGTACAGCAGTACTTC.

The chain is built from TRBV25-1 and TRBJ1-2, with 8 bases identical to TRBD1. CDR3 length: 16 amino acids. V trimming: 0 bases; J trimming: 5 bases; junction bases outside the gene matches: 8. Germline V gives CDR1 MGHDK, CDR2 SYGVNS. The CDR3: CASSEYGQGAGYGYTF. CDR3 nucleotide sequence: TGTGCCAGCAGTGAATACGGACAGGGAGCTGGATATGGCTACACCTTC.

V and J are TRBV19 and TRBJ2-2; no clear D gene. The CDR3 contains 13 residues. The germline V gene encodes CDR1 LNHDA and CDR2 SQIVND (reference sequence). Trimming took off 7 bases at V and 2 bases at J, with 8 bases between the two ends. The CDR3, as DNA: TGTGCCAGTACGAACGGTAACACCGGGGAGCTGTTTTTT. Its protein product is CASTNGNTGELFF.

The chain is built from TRBV7-9 and TRBJ2-7, with D hard to call. Trimming removed 5 bases from V and 3 bases from J, with 11 bases in between. The V gene's germline CDR1 is SEHNR and CDR2 FQNEAQ (reference sequence). CDR3 length equals 13 residues. The CDR3: CASSEVSFYEQYF. The CDR3 DNA reads TGTGCCAGCAGCGAGGTCAGTTTCTACGAGCAGTACTTC.

V and J are TRBV15 and TRBJ1-5; TRBD1 aligns across 7 bases. Germline lookup yields CDR1 LNHNV and CDR2 YYDKDF (reference sequence). The length of the CDR3 is 19 residues. The ends lost 0 bases at V and 0 bases at J; junction bases unmatched: 11. This CDR3 reads CATSREIGTEIYSNQPQHF. In nucleotides, the CDR3 is TGTGCCACCAGCAGAGAAATCGGGACAGAGATTTATAGCAATCAGCCCCAGCATTTT.

V usage is TRBV7-3 and J usage is TRBJ2-3; D possibly corresponds to TRBD2 (7 bases). The CDR3 length is 16 residues. Germline CDR1 and CDR2: SGHTA and FQGTGA. The V and J ends lost 4 bases and 3 bases respectively, with 17 bases between them. The CDR3 is CASSSKVGGPTDTQYF. Written as DNA, the CDR3 is TGTGCCAGCAGCTCCAAAGTGGGGGGGCCGACAGATACGCAGTATTTT.

The chain employs TRBV28 and TRBJ2-5, with D possibly matching TRBD2 (5 bases). Germline V gene data show CDR1 as MDHEN and CDR2 as SYDVKM. This CDR3 has 13 amino acids. V gave up 2 bases and J gave up 3 bases, with 7 bases separating them. The CDR3 region has the DNA TGTGCCAGCAGTTTAGTCGGGGAAGAGACCCAGTACTTC. Translating it yields CASSLVGEETQYF.

The chain joins TRBV28 to TRBJ1-4, with TRBD1 identical over 10 bases. The germline gives CDR1 MDHEN, CDR2 SYDVKM. J gave up 4 bases and V 6 bases, and 8 bases lay outside the gene matches. The CDR3 loop spans 16 amino acids. This chain's CDR3 is CASRKTGGVGNEKLFF. The CDR3 DNA is TGTGCCAGCAGGAAGACAGGGGGCGTTGGTAATGAAAAACTGTTTTTT. Drawing the rest from reference TRBV28 and TRBJ1-4, the complete variable domain is DVKVTQSSRYLVKRTGEKVFLECVQDMDHENMFWYRQDPGLGLRLIYFSYDVKMKEKGDIPEGYSVSREKKERFSLILESASTNQTSMYLCASRKTGGVGNEKLFFGSGTQLSVL.

The CDR3 region is CATSRDPSYSGNTIYF. CDR3 sequence (DNA): TGTGCCACCAGCAGAGATCCGTCTTACTCTGGAAACACCATATATTTT. The chain is built from TRBV15 and TRBJ1-3; D not resolved. This CDR3 region has 16 residues. Deletions cut 0 bases from V and 0 bases from J, with 9 bases between. Germline CDR1 and CDR2: LNHNV and YYDKDF (reference sequence).

The CDR3 here is CATSMTGTSYEQYF. The CDR3 DNA reads TGTGCCACCAGCATGACCGGGACTAGCTACGAGCAGTACTTC. The chain joins TRBV15 to TRBJ2-5; 8 bases agree with TRBD2. The J call is uncertain, as TRBJ2-7 better fits the DNA end. Germline values: CDR1 LNHNV, CDR2 YYDKDF (reference sequence). This CDR3 is 14 amino acids long.

V usage is TRBV9 and J usage is TRBJ1-2; 8 bases are shared with TRBD1. Germline lookup yields CDR1 SGDLS and CDR2 YYNGEE. The CDR3 is 15 residues long. The trim removed 4 bases at V and 4 bases at J, leaving 9 bases unmatched. The CDR3 nucleotides read TGTGCCAGCAGCCCAGTTGAACAGGGGGGCTATGGCTACACCTTC. Encoded protein: CASSPVEQGGYGYTF.